This T cell receptor beta chain was obtained from a study of patients and donors after allogeneic stem cell transplantation. TCRdb itself ran the RT-PCR reads through MiXCR, one entry per CDR3 protein. The data contain around 150,000 distinct CDR3 sequences, approximately 30% of them singletons. In germline, CDR1 is SGHAT, CDR2 FQNNGV. Trimming took 4 bases from V and 15 from J, leaving 16 bases between them. The CDR3 contains 12 residues. The clonotype comes from a human donor who was either an allogeneic HSCT recipient or a stem cell or donor lymphocyte infusion donor (not recorded which). It is not recorded whose cells these are; they may come from a transplant donor. The rearrangement links TRBV11-2 to TRBJ2-4; a weak D match, TRBD2 (6 bases). Sequenced sample: blood, either unsorted or a sorted T cell fraction (not recorded which). The DNA for the CDR3 is TGTGCCAGCAGCTACTCAGCCGGGGGAAGGTACTTC. As protein: CASSYSAGGRYF.